A selection of T cell receptor beta chains follows, all from one sample in a study of human versus mouse CDR3 diversity and MHC coevolution. Sequenced by immunoSEQ multiplex PCR; TCRdb stores in-frame clones only, minus some. The sample lists about 77,000 clones; under 95% were seen once. The sample consisted of naive CD4+ T cells from blood. The origin of the receptors is a person between 25 and 69 years old in good health. Each CDR3 is given with its conserved first and last residue. The D gene is left open where the match is weak. Some rows have no size entry. The others give once, few or many, or a class for an expanded clone.

V gene: TRBV29-1; D gene: TRBD1; clone size: -; J gene: TRBJ2-7; CDR3 DNA: TGCAGCGGGGGGACAGGGGGATCCTACGAGCAGTACTTC; CDR3 protein: CSGGTGGSYEQYF
V gene: TRBV30; D gene: TRBD1; clone size: -; J gene: TRBJ2-6; CDR3 DNA: TGTGCCTGGGTAACAGGGACAGGACTCTCTGGGGCCAACGTCCTGACTTTC; CDR3 protein: CAWVTGTGLSGANVLTF
V gene: TRBV19; D gene: TRBD1; clone size: -; J gene: TRBJ1-5; CDR3 DNA: TGTGCCAGCGAGGGACAGGGCTCGAGTCCCCAGCATTTT; CDR3 protein: CASEGQGSSPQHF
V gene: TRBV2; D gene: TRBD1; clone size: -; J gene: TRBJ1-1; CDR3 DNA: TGTGCCAGCAGTTCACCCGGGACAGGGTCCATGAACACTGAAGCTTTCTTT; CDR3 protein: CASSSPGTGSMNTEAFF
V gene: TRBV18; D gene: -; clone size: -; J gene: TRBJ2-3; CDR3 DNA: TGTGCCAGCTCGCCCGGACAGTTTGTAGATACGCAGTATTTT; CDR3 protein: CASSPGQFVDTQYF
V gene: TRBV5-1; D gene: -; clone size: -; J gene: TRBJ2-7; CDR3 DNA: TGCGCCAGTTCGCGGGGAGCACAGGACGAGCAGTACTTC; CDR3 protein: CASSRGAQDEQYF
V gene: TRBV5-1; D gene: TRBD1; clone size: -; J gene: TRBJ2-5; CDR3 DNA: TGCGCCAGCAGCTTAATGGGACAGGGGGGAGAGACCCAGTACTTC; CDR3 protein: CASSLMGQGGETQYF
V gene: TRBV7-9; D gene: TRBD2; clone size: -; J gene: TRBJ2-5; CDR3 DNA: TGTGCCAGCAGCCCCGGGCACGGGAGGGCCCGAGAGACCCAGTACTTC; CDR3 protein: CASSPGHGRARETQYF
V gene: TRBV5-1; D gene: -; clone size: once; J gene: TRBJ1-6; CDR3 DNA: TGCGCCAGCAGCCGGGACACGGATAATTCACCCCTCCACTTT; CDR3 protein: CASSRDTDNSPLHF
V gene: TRBV19; D gene: -; clone size: -; J gene: TRBJ2-5; CDR3 DNA: TGTGCCAGTAGCCAGTCCGATACAGGGCCCCAGTACTTC; CDR3 protein: CASSQSDTGPQYF
V gene: TRBV7-8; D gene: TRBD1; clone size: -; J gene: TRBJ2-5; CDR3 DNA: TGTAGGACAGGGAATTTAGAGACCCAGTACTTC; CDR3 protein: CRTGNLETQYF
V gene: TRBV28; D gene: -; clone size: few; J gene: TRBJ1-4; CDR3 DNA: TGTGCCAGCATGGAGGTGACACCAGGAAAACTGTTTTTT; CDR3 protein: CASMEVTPGKLFF
V gene: TRBV6-1; D gene: TRBD1; clone size: -; J gene: TRBJ2-6; CDR3 DNA: TGTGCCAGCAGTGAGACAGGGGCTGGGGCCAACGTCCTGACTTTC; CDR3 protein: CASSETGAGANVLTF
V gene: TRBV27; D gene: -; clone size: -; J gene: TRBJ1-6; CDR3 DNA: TGTGCCAGCAGTAAAAGACCGAGCCTAGATAATTCACCCCTCCACTTT; CDR3 protein: CASSKRPSLDNSPLHF
V gene: TRBV18; D gene: -; clone size: -; J gene: TRBJ2-1; CDR3 DNA: TGTGCCAGCTCCCTCTCGTGGGACTGGGCCTCCAATGAGCAGTTCTTC; CDR3 protein: CASSLSWDWASNEQFF
V gene: TRBV6-1; D gene: TRBD1; clone size: -; J gene: TRBJ1-5; CDR3 DNA: TGTGCCAGCAGTAACTTTGGACAGGGAGATCAGCCCCAGCATTTT; CDR3 protein: CASSNFGQGDQPQHF
V gene: TRBV29-1; D gene: -; clone size: -; J gene: TRBJ1-2; CDR3 DNA: TGCAGCGTAGCTCAGGGTTCTGGCTACACCTTC; CDR3 protein: CSVAQGSGYTF
V gene: TRBV29-1; D gene: -; clone size: once; J gene: TRBJ1-4; CDR3 DNA: TGCAGCGTTGAGGGCCCAGATAGTGTTCCGCAACTGTTTTTT; CDR3 protein: CSVEGPDSVPQLFF
V gene: TRBV6-1; D gene: -; clone size: -; J gene: TRBJ2-7; CDR3 DNA: TGTGCCAGCAGTCGGGGGGCCTCCTACGAGCAGTACTTC; CDR3 protein: CASSRGASYEQYF
V gene: TRBV2; D gene: -; clone size: -; J gene: TRBJ1-1; CDR3 DNA: TGTGCCAGCAGGGGCTCCTTGAACACTGAAGCTTTCTTT; CDR3 protein: CASRGSLNTEAFF
V gene: TRBV5-1; D gene: -; clone size: -; J gene: TRBJ1-2; CDR3 DNA: TGCGCCAGCAGCTTAGTTGCGGATGCCAACTCTGGCTACACCTTC; CDR3 protein: CASSLVADANSGYTF
V gene: TRBV6-1; D gene: -; clone size: -; J gene: TRBJ2-7; CDR3 DNA: TGTGCCAGCAGATCATCGGGAACCTACGAGCAGTACTTC; CDR3 protein: CASRSSGTYEQYF
V gene: TRBV28; D gene: -; clone size: -; J gene: TRBJ2-1; CDR3 DNA: TGTGCCAGCAGACGACGGGTGAGTCAGCTCAATATAAGTTCGTGGTTCCAGTTCTTC; CDR3 protein: CASRRRVSQLNISSWFQFF
V gene: TRBV19; D gene: -; clone size: -; J gene: TRBJ2-1; CDR3 DNA: TGTGCCAGTAGTATGTCGGGGAGCGGGTTTGAGCAGTTCTTC; CDR3 protein: CASSMSGSGFEQFF
V gene: TRBV5-6; D gene: -; clone size: -; J gene: TRBJ1-1; CDR3 DNA: TGTGCCAGCAGCTTGGCTGGGATCGGTGCGGGGACTGAAGCTTTCTTT; CDR3 protein: CASSLAGIGAGTEAFF
V gene: TRBV19; D gene: -; clone size: -; J gene: TRBJ2-2; CDR3 DNA: TGTGCCAGTAGTATCGGGGATCAAGCCGGGGAGCTGTTTTTT; CDR3 protein: CASSIGDQAGELFF
V gene: TRBV10-3; D gene: -; clone size: -; J gene: TRBJ1-6; CDR3 DNA: TGTGCCATCAGTGAGTCAACACAGGGAACACCCCTCCACTTT; CDR3 protein: CAISESTQGTPLHF
V gene: TRBV11-2; D gene: TRBD1; clone size: -; J gene: TRBJ1-1; CDR3 DNA: TGTGCCAGCAGCTCAAGGTCAGACAGGGGGCACACTGAAGCTTTCTTT; CDR3 protein: CASSSRSDRGHTEAFF
V gene: TRBV6-5; D gene: TRBD2; clone size: few; J gene: TRBJ2-7; CDR3 DNA: TGTGCCAGCAGTTACAACCCGGGACTAGCCTACGAGCAGTACTTC; CDR3 protein: CASSYNPGLAYEQYF
V gene: TRBV5-1; D gene: TRBD1; clone size: -; J gene: TRBJ1-1; CDR3 DNA: TGCGCCAGCAGCCACGGACAGGGGCGCATGAACACTGAAGCTTTCTTT; CDR3 protein: CASSHGQGRMNTEAFF
V gene: TRBV5-1; D gene: TRBD1; clone size: -; J gene: TRBJ1-4; CDR3 DNA: TGCGCCAGCAGCCCGGGGACAGGGGAGGATTATGAAAAACTGTTTTTT; CDR3 protein: CASSPGTGEDYEKLFF
V gene: TRBV10-3; D gene: TRBD1; clone size: -; J gene: TRBJ1-1; CDR3 DNA: TGTGCCATCAGTGCAGGGGGTCCCCTCACTGAAGCTTTCTTT; CDR3 protein: CAISAGGPLTEAFF
V gene: TRBV5-4; D gene: -; clone size: -; J gene: TRBJ1-1; CDR3 DNA: TGTGCCAGCAGCTTACAGGCCGTGAACACTGAAGCTTTCTTT; CDR3 protein: CASSLQAVNTEAFF
V gene: TRBV7-2; D gene: -; clone size: -; J gene: TRBJ2-3; CDR3 DNA: TGTGCCAGCAGCTACACAGGGGGGGGAGATACGCAGTATTTT; CDR3 protein: CASSYTGGGDTQYF
V gene: TRBV4-2; D gene: -; clone size: -; J gene: TRBJ2-7; CDR3 DNA: TGTGCCAGCAGCCAAGGCCAGTCACTACCCAACTACGAGCAGTACTTC; CDR3 protein: CASSQGQSLPNYEQYF
V gene: TRBV30; D gene: -; clone size: -; J gene: TRBJ1-1; CDR3 DNA: TGTGCCTGGAGTCCCTTAGCGGGGAACACTGAAGCTTTCTTT; CDR3 protein: CAWSPLAGNTEAFF
V gene: TRBV15; D gene: -; clone size: -; J gene: TRBJ2-7; CDR3 DNA: TGTGCCACCAGCAGAGGAGGGAACGAGCAGTACTTC; CDR3 protein: CATSRGGNEQYF
V gene: TRBV19; D gene: -; clone size: -; J gene: TRBJ2-7; CDR3 DNA: TGTGCCAGTAGTATCCGACAGGACTCCTACGAGCAGTACTTC; CDR3 protein: CASSIRQDSYEQYF
V gene: TRBV5-1; D gene: -; clone size: -; J gene: TRBJ1-2; CDR3 DNA: TGCGCCAGCAGCTTGGGACAGGACTATGGCTACACCTTC; CDR3 protein: CASSLGQDYGYTF
V gene: TRBV5-8; D gene: -; clone size: -; J gene: TRBJ2-7; CDR3 DNA: TGTGCCAGCAGCTTGGCTCCCGGGGCCTACGAGCAGTACTTC; CDR3 protein: CASSLAPGAYEQYF